The following is a T cell receptor beta chain sequence with its context. Sequenced by immunoSEQ multiplex PCR; TCRdb stores in-frame clones only, minus some. The table has roughly 39,000 clones, 85% to 95% seen once. The data derive from a study of T cell changes during pregnancy in multiple sclerosis. The CDR3 has 17 residues. Per the germline V gene, CDR1 is MNHEY and CDR2 is SMNVEV (reference sequence). Trimming removed 6 bases from V and 5 bases from J, with 23 bases in between. J is TRBJ2-1 and V is TRBV27; weak D call: TRBD1 (6 bases). Specimen: CD4+ T cells from peripheral blood mononuclear cells, collected after pregnancy. The TCR sequence derives from a female donor in good health, enrolled as a control in a pregnancy study. The CDR3 protein is CASRGGVRVGLHNEQFF. CDR3 coding DNA: TGTGCCAGCAGAGGGGGTGTTAGAGTAGGTCTGCACAATGAGCAGTTCTTC.